These 19 T cell receptor beta chains came from one sample sequenced in a study of cytomegalovirus exposure and HLA in healthy donors. Both 60 Vbeta primers and 13 Jbeta primers went into the PCR. Assay used: immunoSEQ multiplex PCR; TCRdb lists only in-frame clones, some missing. This sample has roughly 150,000 clones, with around 82% found just once. Sequenced sample: PBMCs. Receptors originate from a woman aged 45-60 years in good health and CMV-seropositive.

The rearrangement uses TRBV10-3 and TRBJ2-7; D gene ambiguous. Germline V gene sequence: CDR1 ENHRY, CDR2 SYGVKD. This CDR3 comprises 12 residues. V shed 4 bases and J shed 2 bases, with 6 bases lying between them. The CDR3, as DNA: TGTGCCATCAGTGCCATTGCCTACGAGCAGTACTTC. This encodes CAISAIAYEQYF.

This clone appeared once. V is TRBV6-5 and J is TRBJ1-2, with no clear D. CDR1 and CDR2 (germline): MNHEY, SVGAGI. Trimming removed 2 bases at V and 3 bases at J, with 7 bases between. This CDR3 comprises 13 residues. The CDR3 region is CASSYREDYGYTF. CDR3 nucleotides: TGTGCCAGCAGTTACAGGGAGGACTATGGCTACACCTTC.

As regards this clone: The junction shows a germline mismatch at one end, possibly a read error. This sequence joins TRBV7-7 and TRBJ1-2; 12 nucleotides match TRBD1. Per germline, CDR1 SSHAT and CDR2 FNYEAQ (reference sequence). There are 20 residues in the CDR3. CDR3 in amino acids: CASSLAPGQGAKRYLGGYTF. The CDR3 DNA is TGTGCTAGCAGCTTAGCGCCGGGACAGGGGGCGAAAAGGTACCTCGGTGGCTACACCTTC.

This clone was counted between two and nine times. The genes are TRBV15 and TRBJ2-7; 9 nucleotides line up with TRBD1. V shed 0 bases, J shed 8 bases, and the junction held 5 bases outside the gene matches. This CDR3 is 14 amino acids long. From germline, CDR1 is LNHNV and CDR2 YYDKDF (reference sequence). Written as DNA, the CDR3 is TGTGCCACCAGCAGAGAGGGGGGACAGGGACAGCAGTACTTC. Translated: CATSREGGQGQQYF.

The J gene is TRBJ2-4, the V gene TRBV19; no firm D call. This CDR3 has 14 residues. Trimming left V 4 bases short and J 2 bases short, with 9 bases between. Germline V gene lookup returns CDR1 LNHDA and CDR2 SQIVND (reference sequence). The CDR3 nucleotides are TGTGCCAGTAGTAATGCGGCGCCCAAAAACATTCAGTACTTC. Translation gives CASSNAAPKNIQYF.

This chain joins TRBV6-1 and TRBJ1-4, with TRBD1 matching over 8 bases. This CDR3 has 14 residues. The germline V gene encodes CDR1 MNHNS and CDR2 SASEGT. V lost 4 bases to trimming and J lost 6 bases; unmatched junction nucleotides: 4. CDR3: CASSVDRADEKLFF. CDR3 coding DNA: TGTGCCAGCAGTGTGGACAGGGCCGATGAAAAACTGTTTTTT.

In this sample, this clone turned up a few times. The chain combines TRBV7-9 with TRBJ1-1; TRBD1 matches 7 bases. With V trimmed by 0 bases and J by 0 bases, 13 bases remained unmatched. This CDR3 region has 19 residues. Germline loops: CDR1 SEHNR, CDR2 FQNEAQ (reference sequence). CDR3 sequence reads: CASSLAEFVSGTVNTEAFF. The CDR3, as DNA: TGTGCCAGCAGCTTAGCCGAATTTGTTAGCGGGACAGTGAACACTGAAGCTTTCTTT.

For the CDR3, the DNA is TGCGCCAGCAGCCCCGGGACTAGGGGAGATACGCAGTATTTT. Translated, it gives CASSPGTRGDTQYF. This sequence joins TRBV5-1 and TRBJ2-3, with 8 positions matching TRBD2. This CDR3 has 14 amino acids. Germline assignment: CDR1 SGHRS and CDR2 YFSETQ. V shed 4 bases, J shed 5 bases, and the junction held 6 bases outside the gene matches.

This CDR3 is CAISESSGGPSSYNEQFF. CDR3 nucleotide sequence: TGTGCCATCAGTGAGTCAAGCGGGGGGCCTAGCTCCTACAATGAGCAGTTCTTC. This chain uses TRBV10-3 with TRBJ2-1; 9 bases line up with TRBD2. The germline gives CDR1 ENHRY, CDR2 SYGVKD. There are 18 residues in the CDR3. The V segment lost 0 bases and the J segment 0 bases; nucleotides outside the gene matches: 6.

This clone was observed a single time. The chain combines TRBV2 with TRBJ2-6; possible D gene TRBD1, 6 bases. Germline CDR1 SNHLY, CDR2 FYNNEI. Deletions cut 8 bases from V and 0 bases from J, with 14 bases between. This CDR3 region has 16 residues. CDR3 sequence (DNA): TGTGCCAGCTCCCCGGACAGACACTCTGGGGCCAACGTCCTGACTTTC. It is translated as CASSPDRHSGANVLTF. The whole variable domain, filled in from reference TRBV2 and TRBJ2-6, reads EPEVTQTPSHQVTQMGQEVILRCVPISNHLYFYWYRQILGQKVEFLVSFYNNEISEKSEIFDDQFSVERPDGSNFTLKIRSTKLEDSAMYFCASSPDRHSGANVLTFGAGSRLTVL.

The rearrangement links TRBV5-4 to TRBJ2-7; D gene ambiguous. The CDR3 runs 13 residues. Germline V CDR1 and CDR2: SGHNT, YYREEE (reference sequence). Trimming left V 1 base short and J 0 bases short, with 5 bases between. The CDR3 nucleotides are TGTGCCAGCAGCTTGCCCAGCTCCTACGAGCAGTACTTC. Protein: CASSLPSSYEQYF.

The chain uses TRBV11-2 and TRBJ2-7; tentatively, D is TRBD1 (5 bases). From germline, CDR1 is SGHAT and CDR2 FQNNGV. V shed 4 bases and J shed 2 bases, with 9 bases lying between them. The CDR3 spans 13 residues. The CDR3, as DNA: TGTGCCAGCAGCTCCGACAGTACCTACGAGCAGTACTTC. This codes for CASSSDSTYEQYF. Filled out from reference TRBV11-2 and TRBJ2-7, the complete variable domain reads EAGVAQSPRYKIIEKRQSVAFWCNPISGHATLYWYQQILGQGPKLLIQFQNNGVVDDSQLPKDRFSAERLKGVDSTLKIQPAKLEDSAVYLCASSSDSTYEQYFGPGTRLTVT.

The chain combines TRBV5-1 with TRBJ1-2; TRBD1 matches 8 bases. After removal of 2 bases from V and 4 bases from J, the junction contained 4 bases not matched to a gene. CDR1 is SGHRS, CDR2 YFSETQ, per germline. This CDR3 is built from 14 residues. The CDR3 here is CASSLGGQVYGYTF. Here the CDR3 DNA reads TGCGCCAGCAGCTTAGGGGGACAGGTCTATGGCTACACCTTC.

This chain links TRBV4-1 with TRBJ2-7; D perhaps matches TRBD2 (6 bases). V lost 0 bases and J lost 1, with 13 bases in between. Germline V CDR1 and CDR2: MGHRA, YSYEKL. This CDR3 has 16 amino acids. The CDR3 sequence is CASSQDRAGTSYEQYF. CDR3 DNA sequence: TGCGCCAGCAGCCAAGATCGGGCGGGGACTTCCTACGAGCAGTACTTC.

This clone showed up just once. This chain links TRBV30 with TRBJ1-5; a weak D match, TRBD1 (5 bases). V was pared by 2 bases and J by 6 bases, with 14 bases between. The CDR3 covers 14 residues. Germline loops: CDR1 GTSNPN, CDR2 SVGIG (reference sequence). CDR3 nucleotides: TGTGCCTGGAGTACCGGGGGGAAAGTTCAGCCCCAGCATTTT. It encodes CAWSTGGKVQPQHF.

The chain is built from TRBV30 and TRBJ2-1; no firm D call. Germline V gene data show CDR1 as GTSNPN and CDR2 as SVGIG (reference sequence). V was cut by 1 base and J by 10 bases, with 8 bases left in between. This CDR3 comprises 11 residues. CDR3: CAWSGAKEQFF. CDR3 coding DNA: TGTGCCTGGAGTGGGGCTAAGGAGCAGTTCTTC.

The chain joins TRBV5-1 to TRBJ2-2; 7 nucleotides align to TRBD1. Germline-derived CDR1 and CDR2 are SGHRS and YFSETQ. V trimming: 4 bases; J trimming: 4 bases; junction bases outside the gene matches: 7. The length of the CDR3 is 15 residues. Here the CDR3 reads CASSGGQMGTGELFF. The CDR3 nucleotides are TGCGCCAGCAGCGGGGGACAGATGGGCACCGGGGAGCTGTTTTTT.

The chain employs TRBV5-1 and TRBJ1-1, with 8 bases fitting TRBD1. There are 14 residues in the CDR3. V lost 6 bases and J lost 4; bases outside the gene matches: 8. Germline CDR1 and CDR2: SGHRS and YFSETQ. The CDR3 region has the DNA TGCGCCAGCATCCCGGTTACAGGGGGCACTGAAGCTTTCTTT. The encoded protein is CASIPVTGGTEAFF.

This rearrangement joins TRBV27 to TRBJ2-7, with D possibly matching TRBD1 (6 bases). Germline CDR1 MNHEY, CDR2 SMNVEV (reference sequence). V lost 11 bases and J 2 bases, leaving 19 bases between the germline ends. The CDR3 runs to 14 residues. The CDR3 loop reads CASRGGDYPYEQYF. DNA for the CDR3: TGTGCCTCGAGAGGGGGTGACTACCCCTACGAGCAGTACTTC.